This T cell receptor beta chain comes out of a study of shared clonotypes between healthy human individuals (dated by TCRdb to 2018 to 2020). At the level of the whole study: A couple of women and three men aged 18 to 49 years were included in the cohort. To estimate repertoire size and how much clonotype sharing occurs between individuals, the study deeply sequenced the blood TCR repertoires of several healthy adults. Per donor, leukapheresis produced somewhere between about 0.94 and 8.9 billion PBMCs. To increase sequencing depth and limit assay-specific biases, different laboratories used diverse techniques to prepare libraries and sequence TCR repertoires. For each donor, CD4 naive and CD4 memory were each run on three plates, CD8 naive on two plates, and CD8 memory on one plate.

Findings and caveats that apply to the study as a whole: Sampling was limited to blood, and TCR repertoires in tissue likely differ from TCR repertoires in blood. When a handful of donors were compared, the shared fraction of clonotypes was about 5.4% for naive CD4, 3% to 4% for naive CD8, 2.3% for memory CD4, and 0.4% for memory CD8. Pairwise subsampling led to the expectation that sequencing depth would affect the degree of clonotype sharing among donors. The genetic and exposure-history diversity represented was limited by the small number of donors. Naive subsets generally had larger estimated clonotype richness than memory subsets. Even with the large sequencing depth, rarefaction of the sorted-subset datasets indicated that sequencing was incomplete. Higher generation probabilities were observed for clonotypes shared by all four sorted-subset donors than for non-shared clonotypes.

Using the deep immunoSEQ assay, TCR CDR3 regions were amplified from genomic DNA by multiplex PCR. Extracted genomic DNA from each cell subset was distributed evenly across all wells of several immunoSEQ 96-well plates, and each plate was treated as a replicate. For sorted subsets, approximately 200 ng of genomic DNA, equivalent to 25,000 to 35,000 T cell genomes, went into each replicate PCR. Purified libraries were quantified with a Qubit 3.0 fluorometer, sized on a Bioanalyzer 2100, and re-quantified with the KAPA Library Quantification kit. A separate single-read 150-cycle Illumina NextSeq 550 flow cell was used to sequence each immunoSEQ 96-well plate. Per the source publication's procedure: Because only junctional sequences without quality scores were contained in the immunoSEQ output, filtering matching that applied to full-length reads could not be performed. Sequences were annotated with PyIR, a Python wrapper for IgBLAST v1.9, using IMGT germline references to assign V/J genes and CDR3. Reads were filtered out if the reads had weak V/J assignments (E-value above 1e-6), no CDR3, stop codons, out-of-frame junctions, or ambiguous translated residues. V3J clonotypes were defined as sequences sharing the same inferred V gene, J gene, and CDR3 amino acid sequence. To compute the percentage overlap between repertoires, the number of shared unique clonotypes was divided by the size of the smaller repertoire. Richness of each repertoire was evaluated using RTK rarefaction, the Chao1 estimator, and Recon v2.1 estimates of unobserved clonotypes. Generation probabilities were computed with OLGA for all TCRbeta clonotypes obtained by the gDNA method from a few donors. Entries here come from immuneACCESS through TCRdb and include only in-frame sequences with V and J called. Some clones fail to appear in such tables; in the studies checked, an unresolved V gene covers under half of the shortfall, and the cause of the remainder is unknown. That table is the source of V, J and clone size, and D and trimming were worked out from the DNA. The sample data list 2 million to 2.5 million clones, and just under 95% of these were observed just once. In total, the top ten clones hold 0.37% of the sample.

Healthy HIV-negative adults with no recently reported acute infections or vaccinations were included as donors. Every donor was a Caucasian adult residing in Nashville, Tennessee, USA. CD4+ T cells were enriched through magnetic negative selection, after which naive cells were positively selected on CD45RA and the remaining negative fraction served as the memory subset. Blood was collected by leukapheresis, and PBMCs were isolated by Ficoll-Histopaque density gradient centrifugation and then cryopreserved in liquid nitrogen vapor phase. Purity and quantity of every magnetically sorted T cell population were checked by analytical flow cytometry. Genomic DNA was isolated from each sorted fraction and quantified by UV absorbance on a Nanodrop 2000c. The V end loses 1 base and the J end loses 0 bases, and a stretch of 9 bases separates them. The CDR3 measures 15 amino acids from cysteine to phenylalanine. Of all the DNA, just the CDR3 is kept, 45 bases in frame from base 1. The germline V gene gives CDR1 as SGHTA and CDR2 as FQGNSA.

With regard to this clone: It has no known antigen specificity. Base qualities were left out, and no much larger clone turns up one base away. Other DNA sequences in the same sample also yield this CDR3.

The sequenced sample consisted of naive CD4+ T cells from PBMCs. This specimen's cell subset or site label, interpreted: CD45RA+ positively selected. This sequence uses TRBV7-2 and TRBJ1-1, with the D gene uncertain. This TCR was recovered from a man between 18 and 35 years old in good health. Some clones in this sample may be carry-over from other donors' samples. CDR3 reads: CASSLGSGMNTEAFF. The DNA is TGTGCCAGCAGCTTAGGTTCGGGGATGAACACTGAAGCTTTCTTT.